This record looks at one T cell receptor beta chain sequence and its context. The method was immunoSEQ multiplex PCR; TCRdb's version includes in-frame clones alone and lacks a portion of them. The data show some 150,000 clones, with 70% to 85% seen just once and roughly 15% held by the top ten. V shed 0 bases and J shed 0 bases, with 11 bases lying between them. The CDR3 length is 15 residues. The V gene's germline CDR1 is GTSNPN and CDR2 SVGIG (reference sequence). This sample is drawn from a study of blood T cell repertoires in COVID-19. The TCR was taken from a man aged 50 to 59 who had recovered from COVID-19. Sequencing used PBMCs or T cells enriched from blood (not recorded which). The chain is built from TRBV30 and TRBJ1-2; perhaps TRBD1 as D (6 bases). CDR3 amino acids: CAWSVQGHSNYGYTF. The CDR3 nucleotides are TGTGCCTGGAGTGTACAGGGACACTCTAACTATGGCTACACCTTC. Full variable domain (outside the CDR3, taken from reference TRBV30 and TRBJ1-2): SQTIHQWPATLVQPVGSPLSLECTVEGTSNPNLYWYRQAAGRGLQLLFYSVGIGQISSEVPQNLSASRPQDRQFILSSKKLLLSDSGFYLCAWSVQGHSNYGYTFGSGTRLTVV.